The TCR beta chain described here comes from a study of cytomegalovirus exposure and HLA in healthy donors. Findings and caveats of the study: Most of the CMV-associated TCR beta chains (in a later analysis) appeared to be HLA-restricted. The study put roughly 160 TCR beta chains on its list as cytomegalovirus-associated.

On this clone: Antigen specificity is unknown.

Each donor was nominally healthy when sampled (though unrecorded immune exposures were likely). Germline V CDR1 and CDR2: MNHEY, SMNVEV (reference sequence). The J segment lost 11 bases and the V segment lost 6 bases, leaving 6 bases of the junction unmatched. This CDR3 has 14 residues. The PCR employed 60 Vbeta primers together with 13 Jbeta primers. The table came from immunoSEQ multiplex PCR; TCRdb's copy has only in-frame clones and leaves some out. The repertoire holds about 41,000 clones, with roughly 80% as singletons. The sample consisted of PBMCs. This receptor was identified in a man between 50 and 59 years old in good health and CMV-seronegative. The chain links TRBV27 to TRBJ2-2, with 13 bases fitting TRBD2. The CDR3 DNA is TGTGCCAGCAGACCGGGACTAGCGGGAAGAGAGCTGTTTTTT. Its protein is CASRPGLAGRELFF.